The entry that follows covers one T cell receptor (beta chain) sequence. It lacks a known antigen. No quality values exist for individual bases; no much larger clone is one base distant. Library preparation was by the immunoSEQ multiplex PCR assay. The table comes from immuneACCESS by way of TCRdb, which keeps in-frame sequences with V and J called. Part of the clones is missing from these tables; in studies checked, under half for an unresolved V gene and the rest for unknown reasons. Across this sample there are around 56,000 clones, with more than 60% seen only once. Approximately 17% of the sample is held by the ten biggest clonotypes. The germline V gene (reference sequence) yields MNHNY for CDR1 and SVGAGI for CDR2. V is shortened by 2 bases, J by 0 bases, and the region joining them spans 7 bases. The CDR3 runs 14 residues from the cysteine to the phenylalanine. The only DNA kept is the CDR3, 42 bases in frame from the first base.

This specimen belongs to a study of radiotherapy plus CTLA-4 blockade in lung cancer listed by TCRdb under 2018. In the study overall: Objective responses occurred in around 20% of enrolled patients, and 25% to 40% achieved disease control.

Focal radiation therapy combined with CTLA-4 blockade (ipilimumab) was tested in patients with chemo-refractory metastatic non-small-cell lung cancer. What the work shows at the level of the full study, not this receptor alone: Increased serum interferon-beta after radiation, together with early dynamic changes in blood T cell clones, were reported to be the strongest predictors of response. After treatment with radiotherapy and ipilimumab, TCR clones that originated in tumors expanded in peripheral blood.

The source of this sequence is a human donor with non-small cell lung cancer who had a complete response to radiotherapy plus ipilimumab. In this chain, TRBV6-6 is recombined with TRBJ1-2; no D gene is confidently identified. The sample consisted of peripheral blood, taken from a patient treated with radiotherapy plus ipilimumab. The sequenced DNA: TGTGCCAGCAGTTACCTAAGTGCTAACTATGGCTACACCTTC. Its amino acids are CASSYLSANYGYTF.